These 9 T cell receptor beta chains share one sample of origin, sequenced in a study of CD8 T cells in Susac syndrome. The RNA, 0.5 to 1 ug, was put through reverse transcription using random hexamers. From the immunoSEQ multiplex PCR reads, TCRdb called clonotypes with MiXCR, one entry per CDR3 protein. In the table there are more than 65,000 distinct CDR3 sequences, roughly 94% of which are singletons. Material: CD8+ T cells from PBMCs. The receptors stem from a human donor with Susac syndrome.

The chain has TRBV12-3 or TRBV12-4 and TRBJ1-5, with a possible D match to TRBD1 (6 bases). Trimming shortened V by 5 bases and J by 7 bases, and 15 bases separated the two germline ends. The CDR3 consists of 14 residues. DNA of the CDR3: TGTGCCAGCAGTCCTCGACAGGAATGGCAGCCCCAGCATTTT. This translates into CASSPRQEWQPQHF.

The chain joins TRBV30 to TRBJ2-1; D gene ambiguous. The CDR3 consists of 14 residues. Trimming stripped 3 bases from V and 0 bases from J, with 9 bases between. The germline V gene has CDR1 GTSNPN and CDR2 SVGIG (reference sequence). CDR3 DNA: TGTGCCTGGAGAGGTACGAGCTCCTACAATGAGCAGTTCTTC. Its translation: CAWRGTSSYNEQFF. Together with reference TRBV30 and TRBJ2-1, the CDR3 gives the full variable domain: SQTIHQWPATLVQPVGSPLSLECTVEGTSNPNLYWYRQAAGRGLQLLFYSVGIGQISSEVPQNLSASRPQDRQFILSSKKLLLSDSGFYLCAWRGTSSYNEQFFGPGTRLTVL.

The chain combines TRBV15 with TRBJ2-3; no definite D call. The germline V gene encodes CDR1 LNHNV and CDR2 YYDKDF (reference sequence). V was trimmed by 8 bases and J by 4 bases, leaving 10 bases between them. This CDR3 is built from 12 residues. CDR3 DNA sequence: TGTGCCACCGCGTGGTCGCCAGATACGCAGTATTTT. The encoded protein is CATAWSPDTQYF. The full variable domain, completed using reference TRBV15 and TRBJ2-3, is DAMVIQNPRYQVTQFGKPVTLSCSQTLNHNVMYWYQQKSSQAPKLLFHYYDKDFNNEADTPDNFQSRRPNTSFCFLDIRSPGLGDTAMYLCATAWSPDTQYFGPGTRLTVL.

The chain joins TRBV18 to TRBJ2-7; no definite D call. This CDR3 spans 14 amino acids. In germline, CDR1 is KGHSH, CDR2 LQKENI. The V end was cut by 0 bases, the J end by 3 bases, with 9 bases between. For the CDR3, the DNA is TGTGCCAGCTCACCACCCCTAGTGGACTACGAGCAGTACTTC. It translates to CASSPPLVDYEQYF.

The V gene is TRBV9, the J gene TRBJ1-3; D unclear. The CDR3 covers 12 residues. Germline values: CDR1 SGDLS, CDR2 YYNGEE. V was trimmed by 4 bases and J by 5 bases, leaving 7 bases between them. The CDR3 DNA is TGTGCCAGCAGCTCCAGTAGAAACACCATATATTTT. Its protein product is CASSSSRNTIYF.

This chain uses TRBV12-3 or TRBV12-4 with TRBJ2-1; 12 bases are shared with TRBD2. Trimming took 5 bases from V and 0 from J; bases not matched to a gene: 8. This CDR3 comprises 18 residues. CDR3 bases: TGTGCCAGCAGTATCCCGGGACTAGCGGGTCACTCCTACAATGAGCAGTTCTTC. Encoded protein: CASSIPGLAGHSYNEQFF.

The chain is built from TRBV5-1 and TRBJ2-7, with D unresolved. This CDR3 contains 11 residues. With 0 bases removed from V and 6 bases from J, the gap between germline ends came to 4 bases. Germline loops: CDR1 SGHRS, CDR2 YFSETQ. DNA for the CDR3: TGCGCCAGCAGCTTGGGGCCCGAGCAGTACTTC. Translation gives CASSLGPEQYF.

The rearrangement joins TRBV20-1 to TRBJ2-1; TRBD2 matches at 7 bases. This CDR3 has 14 amino acids. CDR1 is DFQATT, CDR2 SNEGSKA, per germline (reference sequence). The J segment lost 4 bases and the V segment lost 6 bases, leaving 9 bases of the junction unmatched. CDR3 bases: TGCAGTGCCCACCCACTAGCGCCTTACAATGAGCAGTTCTTC. Amino acids: CSAHPLAPYNEQFF.

The CDR3, as DNA: TGCGCCAGCAGCCAAGAAGTCATACAGGGCCTGGGGGGCTACACCTTC. Translating gives CASSQEVIQGLGGYTF. V usage is TRBV4-1 and J usage is TRBJ1-2, with a weak D call TRBD1 (6 bases). The V gene's germline CDR1 is MGHRA and CDR2 YSYEKL. The CDR3 length is 16 residues. The V end lost 0 bases, the J end lost 8 bases, and 19 bases lay between the germline ends.